These 3 T cell receptor beta chains share one sample of origin, sequenced in a study of tumor and adjacent non-tumor tissue in lung cancer. This sample's RNA came from whole unsorted tissue. Three rounds of nested PCR, following a modified ARM-PCR protocol, produced the TCRbeta library. TCRdb independently ran MiXCR on the multiplex PCR reads; one entry per CDR3 protein. The data contain more than 60,000 distinct CDR3 sequences, around four fifths of them seen just once; the ten biggest clones take up less than 15%. The sample consisted of lung tumor tissue. These receptors all stem from a woman in her forties or fifties with non-small cell lung cancer.

Concerning this clonotype: Mismatch with germline at one junction end may stem from a read error. This rearrangement joins TRBV6-5 to TRBJ2-3; 13 bases agree with TRBD2. This CDR3 region has 16 residues. CDR1 and CDR2 (germline): MNHEY, SVGAGI. The CDR3 spells CASNYRTSGSSNTQYF. CDR3 sequence (DNA): TGTGCCAGCAATTATCGGACTAGCGGGAGTAGTAATACGCAATATTTT.

For this clonotype: Here the CDR3 omits its conserved ending phenylalanine or tryptophan, so a read error is the likely source. The rearrangement joins TRBV10-3 to TRBJ2-1, with D perhaps TRBD2 (6 bases). CDR1 and CDR2 (germline): ENHRY, SYGVKD. This CDR3 region has 16 residues. CDR3 in DNA: TGTGTCATCAGTAAGTCTTGGGACTCCGGCTACAATGAGCAGTTCTTA. Amino acid sequence: CVISKSWDSGYNEQFL.

The gene calls are TRBV6-1 and TRBJ2-7, with D hard to call. The CDR3 extends over 11 amino acids. Trimming removed 11 bases from V and 3 bases from J, with 11 bases in between. Per germline, CDR1 MNHNS and CDR2 SASEGT. Written as DNA, the CDR3 is TGTGCCTGCAATCGGAGCTACGAGCAGTACTTC. It is translated as CACNRSYEQYF.